This entry lists 24 T cell receptor beta chains sequenced from one sample in a study of regulatory T cells in long-lasting Graves disease (dated by TCRdb to the early 2020s). The time point label, as the study defines it: newly diagnosed GD, antithyroid drugs for less than 3 months. RNA was extracted from PBMCs in TRIzol for both TCR sequencing and RNA sequencing. Libraries were constructed by multiplex PCR. The sequencing machine was an Illumina HiSeq 4000. iRepertoire HTBI primers and Arm-PCR amplification of CDR3 regions were used to construct TCR beta libraries. TCRdb reprocessed the public reads (quality trimming at Q25 with fastp, clone calling with MiXCR) and kept in-frame beta chains. For every CDR3 protein sequence, its rows merge into one entry that carries the most common genes and DNA. The sample includes about 540,000 distinct CDR3 sequences, with roughly 13% observed a single time. The ten largest clones add up to 8.5% to 10% of the sample.

The same sample was also used in a study of T cells in Graves' hyperthyroidism and ophthalmopathy.

Sequenced here: peripheral blood mononuclear cells (PBMCs), sampled at new diagnosis, from a patient treated with antithyroid drugs. The receptors here all came from a man younger than 45 with Graves disease. Donor details come from another sample of the same person, matched by shared clones.

This clonotype was detected a few times. V gene TRBV5-1 combines with J gene TRBJ1-2; 7 positions match TRBD1. V lost 0 bases, J lost 3 bases, and 5 bases stayed unmatched. This CDR3 is built from 15 residues. CDR1 and CDR2 from the germline V gene are SGHRS and YFSETQ. For the CDR3, the DNA is TGCGCCAGCAGCTTGGGGGGGACAGCCGACTATGGCTACACCTTC. Amino acids: CASSLGGTADYGYTF.

Ten or more counts support this clonotype. The genes are TRBV28 and TRBJ2-7; TRBD2 aligns across 9 bases. V shed 11 bases and J 5 bases; nucleotides not matched to a gene: 7. Germline CDR1 is MDHEN and CDR2 is SYDVKM. The CDR3 has 12 amino acids. CDR3 sequence: CAGGREGHEQYF. The CDR3 bases are TGTGCCGGGGGGCGGGAGGGCCACGAGCAGTACTTC.

The rearrangement joins TRBV25-1 to TRBJ2-7; D unclear. Trimming cost V 3 bases and J 3 bases, with 12 bases left between them. Germline V gene lookup returns CDR1 MGHDK and CDR2 SYGVNS. The CDR3 covers 14 residues. The CDR3 DNA sequence: TGTGCCAGCAGTGATCCAAGCGAGTACTACGAGCAGTACTTC. This codes for CASSDPSEYYEQYF.

In its sample, this clonotype was seen a few times. The chain uses TRBV4-2 and TRBJ2-5; a weak D match, TRBD2 (6 bases). Per germline, CDR1 LGHNA and CDR2 YNFKEQ. This CDR3 comprises 16 residues. Trimming removed 4 bases from V and 4 bases from J, with 19 bases in between. The CDR3 here is CASSPTGGLGGETQYF. The DNA of the CDR3 is TGTGCCAGCAGCCCGACTGGAGGACTGGGAGGAGAGACCCAGTACTTC.

This clonotype was seen ten or more times. The V gene is TRBV6-1, the J gene TRBJ2-5, with D possibly being TRBD2 (6 bases). Germline CDR1 is MNHNS and CDR2 is SASEGT. The CDR3 runs to 16 residues. V was pared by 6 bases and J by 4 bases, with 21 bases between. The CDR3 protein is CASSDWETSPSETQYF. CDR3 DNA sequence: TGTGCCAGCAGCGACTGGGAGACTAGTCCCTCAGAGACCCAGTACTTC.

Ten or more counts support this clonotype. V is TRBV11-2 and J is TRBJ2-1; D gene uncertain. The CDR3 totals 13 residues. Germline assignment: CDR1 SGHAT and CDR2 FQNNGV. V lost 4 bases and J lost 12, with 16 bases in between. The CDR3 sequence: CASSSRVDVAQFF. The CDR3, as DNA: TGTGCCAGCAGCTCTAGGGTGGACGTCGCGCAGTTCTTC.

This clonotype showed up many times. The gene calls are TRBV29-1 and TRBJ1-2, with D maybe TRBD1 (5 bases). The germline CDR1 and CDR2 sequences are SQVTM and ANQGSEA. Trimming stripped 4 bases from V and 8 bases from J, with 20 bases between. The CDR3 runs 14 residues. CDR3 DNA: TGCAGCGTTGTAGCCCTGAGAGGGCAGGGCGGCTACACCTTC. This sequence encodes CSVVALRGQGGYTF.

This clonotype was recorded many times. The J gene is TRBJ2-3, the V gene TRBV12-3 or TRBV12-4; TRBD2 aligns across 7 bases. This CDR3 contains 14 residues. J gave up 0 bases and V 10 bases, and 7 bases lay outside the gene matches. The CDR3: CATITSASTDTQYF. In DNA form, the CDR3 reads TGTGCCACCATAACTAGCGCCAGCACAGATACGCAGTATTTT.

The chain carries TRBV14 and TRBJ2-1; D call uncertain. Trimming shortened V by 0 bases and J by 3 bases, and 9 bases separated the two germline ends. The CDR3 covers 15 residues. The germline CDR1 and CDR2 sequences are SGHDN and FVKESK. The CDR3 protein is CASSQDPSYYNEQFF. In DNA form, the CDR3 reads TGTGCCAGCAGCCAAGATCCCTCTTACTACAATGAGCAGTTCTTC. The variable domain in full, with the rest retrieved from reference TRBV14 and TRBJ2-1, is EAGVTQFPSHSVIEKGQTVTLRCDPISGHDNLYWYRRVMGKEIKFLLHFVKESKQDESGMPNNRFLAERTGGTYSTLKVQPAELEDSGVYFCASSQDPSYYNEQFFGPGTRLTVL.

This clonotype was seen a few times. The chain is built from TRBV27 and TRBJ1-4; tentative D call: TRBD1 (6 bases). Germline values: CDR1 MNHEY, CDR2 SMNVEV (reference sequence). CDR3 length: 16 residues. V was shortened by 0 bases and J by 6 bases, with 14 bases between the two germline ends. The CDR3 DNA is TGTGCCAGCAGTTTATCCCCGACAGGCCTGTATGAAAAACTGTTTTTT. It encodes CASSLSPTGLYEKLFF.

This clonotype has ten or more counts. The V call is TRBV29-1, the J call TRBJ2-7; D possibly corresponds to TRBD2 (7 bases). V dropped 5 bases and J dropped 4 bases, with 15 bases sitting between them. Germline CDR1 is SQVTM and CDR2 is ANQGSEA. The CDR3 totals 13 residues. The CDR3 DNA follows: TGCAGCGTTCTCTTGGGGGGGCGGTACGAGCAGTACTTC. Protein product: CSVLLGGRYEQYF.

This clonotype was detected ten times or more. This chain uses TRBV11-2 with TRBJ2-1; D gene ambiguous. Per the germline V gene, CDR1 is SGHAT and CDR2 is FQNNGV. V was trimmed by 2 bases and J by 6 bases, leaving 17 bases between them. This CDR3 comprises 16 residues. In nucleotides, the CDR3 is TGTGCCAGCAGCTTACGAGGATGGGCAGGTCTCAATGAGCAGTTCTTC. Translating it yields CASSLRGWAGLNEQFF. The variable domain in full, with the rest retrieved from reference TRBV11-2 and TRBJ2-1, is EAGVAQSPRYKIIEKRQSVAFWCNPISGHATLYWYQQILGQGPKLLIQFQNNGVVDDSQLPKDRFSAERLKGVDSTLKIQPAKLEDSAVYLCASSLRGWAGLNEQFFGPGTRLTVL.

The gene calls are TRBV14 and TRBJ2-1, with 7 bases that match TRBD1. Germline assignment: CDR1 SGHDN and CDR2 FVKESK. This CDR3 contains 17 residues. The trim removed 0 bases at V and 1 base at J, leaving 6 bases unmatched. DNA of the CDR3: TGTGCCAGCAGCCAAGAGAAGGGGACAGTGTCCTACAATGAGCAGTTCTTC. This encodes CASSQEKGTVSYNEQFF.

The V call is TRBV3-1, the J call TRBJ2-1; D is possibly TRBD1 (5 bases). The CDR3 runs 14 residues. Germline-derived CDR1 and CDR2 are LGHDT and YNNKEL (reference sequence). V dropped 1 base and J dropped 8 bases, with 12 bases sitting between them. For the CDR3, the DNA is TGTGCCAGCAGCCAAGGGACATCGGGCCATGAGCAGTTCTTC. It specifies CASSQGTSGHEQFF.

The sample holds many counts of this clonotype. V gene TRBV7-9 combines with J gene TRBJ2-3; D call uncertain. Trimming removed 4 bases from V and 1 base from J, with 6 bases in between. This CDR3 spans 13 amino acids. Germline V gives CDR1 SEHNR, CDR2 FQNEAQ (reference sequence). DNA of the CDR3: TGTGCCAGCAGCTCAGTTGGCACAGATACGCAGTATTTT. It codes for CASSSVGTDTQYF. Using reference TRBV7-9 and TRBJ2-3 for the parts outside the CDR3, the full variable domain is DTGVSQNPRHKITKRGQNVTFRCDPISEHNRLYWYRQTLGQGPEFLTYFQNEAQLEKSRLLSDRFSAERPKGSFSTLEIQRTEQGDSAMYLCASSSVGTDTQYFGPGTRLTVL.

This clonotype occurred many times. The V and J genes are TRBV7-2 and TRBJ1-5; D remains ambiguous. CDR3 length: 16 amino acids. Looked up from germline, CDR1 is SGHTA and CDR2 is FQGNSA. The V end lost 1 base, the J end lost 2 bases, and 12 bases lay between the germline ends. In DNA form, the CDR3 reads TGTGCCAGCAGCTTAGAGGCGTCAGACGGCAATCAGCCCCAGCATTTT. Amino acids: CASSLEASDGNQPQHF.

A remark on this clonotype: A much larger clone differs from this one at a single base, so this may be a read error. The chain combines TRBV5-6 with TRBJ1-6; TRBD1 aligns across 7 bases. Per germline, CDR1 SGHDT and CDR2 YYEEEE. This CDR3 is 13 amino acids long. V dropped 4 bases and J dropped 10; count of bases not matched to a gene: 5. This chain's CDR3 is CASSAGTVSPLHF. CDR3 DNA sequence: TGTGCCAGCAGCGCCGGGACAGTCTCACCCCTCCACTTT. The variable domain in full, completed from reference TRBV5-6 and TRBJ1-6, reads DAGVTQSPTHLIKTRGQQVTLRCSPKSGHDTVSWYQQALGQGPQFIFQYYEEEERQRGNFPDRFSGHQFPNYSSELNVNALLLGDSALYLCASSAGTVSPLHFGNGTRLTVT.

This clonotype came up a few times. The rearrangement joins TRBV2 to TRBJ2-1, with D perhaps matching TRBD2 (6 bases). The end of the DNA aligns better with TRBJ2-5, so the J call may be wrong. CDR3 length: 13 amino acids. The germline CDR1 and CDR2 sequences are SNHLY and FYNNEI. This chain's CDR3 is CASSGAGLETQYF. The CDR3, as DNA: TGTGCCAGCTCCGGGGCGGGACTAGAGACCCAGTACTTC.

The V gene is TRBV10-1, the J gene TRBJ1-2; D is unresolved. CDR3 length: 18 amino acids. V dropped 2 bases and J dropped 1 base, with 20 bases sitting between them. Germline V lookup: CDR1 WNHNN, CDR2 SYGVQD (reference sequence). The CDR3, as DNA: TGCGCCAGCAGTGAGGGGTTCTCTCGTCCCGTCGTTAACTATGGCTACACCTTC. It translates to CASSEGFSRPVVNYGYTF.

This clonotype was seen a few times. V gene TRBV5-1 combines with J gene TRBJ2-7, with D perhaps TRBD2 (7 bases). V lost 4 bases and J lost 3, with 20 bases in between. CDR3 length: 16 residues. CDR1 and CDR2 from the germline V gene are SGHRS and YFSETQ. The CDR3 DNA reads as TGCGCCAGCAGCCCCGCGGCCGGGGGGCCTCTCTACGAGCAGTACTTC. Protein sequence: CASSPAAGGPLYEQYF.

There are a few counts of this clonotype. This sequence may be a read error, since a much larger clone differs from it by one base. As DNA, the CDR3 is TGTGCCAGCAGTTCTTCCAACGGGGGGTATAGCAATCAGCCCCAGCGTTTT. This gives the protein CASSSSNGGYSNQPQRF. V gene TRBV2 combines with J gene TRBJ1-5; TRBD1 is a possible D gene (5 bases). Looked up from germline, CDR1 is SNHLY and CDR2 is FYNNEI. The CDR3 extends over 17 amino acids.

There are many counts of this clonotype. The CDR3 is CSARETGTGGWTNTEAFF. The CDR3 coding sequence is TGCAGTGCTAGAGAAACCGGGACAGGGGGGTGGACGAACACTGAAGCTTTCTTT. This chain connects TRBV20-1 to TRBJ1-1; 11 positions agree with TRBD1. The V gene's germline CDR1 is DFQATT and CDR2 SNEGSKA (reference sequence). V gave up 0 bases and J gave up 1 base; unmatched junction bases: 10. CDR3 length equals 18 residues.

CDR3 protein: CASSVRGSQETQYF. The CDR3 nucleotides are TGTGCCAGCAGCGTAAGAGGGTCTCAAGAGACCCAGTACTTC. The rearrangement links TRBV9 to TRBJ2-5, with D tentatively TRBD2 (5 bases). V was clipped by 1 base and J by 2 bases, with 9 bases between them. Germline lookup yields CDR1 SGDLS and CDR2 YYNGEE. This CDR3 has 14 residues.

This clonotype was found many times. The rearrangement uses TRBV5-5 and TRBJ2-2; D is unresolved. The CDR3 is 13 amino acids. The germline V and J ends were trimmed by 3 bases and 6 bases, with 9 bases remaining between them. CDR1 SGHKS and CDR2 YYEKEE come from the germline V gene (reference sequence). This CDR3 is CASSSPGPGELFF. The CDR3 DNA is TGTGCCAGCAGCTCCCCCGGCCCCGGGGAGCTGTTTTTT.